This T cell receptor beta chain was sequenced in a study of cytomegalovirus exposure and HLA in healthy donors (dated by TCRdb to 2015 to 2018). For the study in its entirety: According to an earlier analysis of 587 of the donors, about 170 million T cells yielded 100 million or so unique TCR beta sequences and approximately 280 Gb of sequence data. The aim of the study was to test whether cataloging public T cell receptors could identify signatures of past pathogen exposure. Across about 370 genotyped donors of the cohort, an average of about 240,000 unique TCR beta nucleotide sequences per donor were sequenced, and approximately 19% of those sequences were non-productive. Class I and class II HLA loci were covered by the typing at four-digit resolution. The later analysis used no new phenotypic data to find candidate immune exposures, relying instead on TCR beta sequences and their occurrence across donors. A later genetic analysis used genome-wide SNP genotypes for about three fifths of the roughly 700 donors, treating that subset as a discovery cohort. Typing coverage varied by locus: roughly 620-640 donors for A, B, C, DRB1 and DQB1; roughly 500 for DQA1; around 570 for DPA1; approximately 490 for DPB1. Donor age, sex, ethnicity and CMV serostatus were compiled alongside the repertoire data. High-throughput TCR immunosequencing, statistical association of individual TCRs with disease status, and machine learning were combined to predict cytomegalovirus infection status. In an earlier analysis of a few hundred of the donors, high-throughput TCR beta sequencing was used to judge whether each TCR beta V gene segment behaved as functional or pseudogenic. Every repertoire in the discovery cohort had been generated on one and the same sequencing platform. The study used immunosequencing to profile the T cell repertoires of approximately 640 subjects and linked those repertoires to cytomegalovirus serostatus. Around 320 gigabases of sequencing data and some 85 million unique TCR sequences were included in an early release covering several hundred HLA-typed donors. Besides the first cohort of hundreds of subjects, a separate validation cohort made up of over 100 different subjects was used. Of the approximately 370 genotyped donors, 65% to 90% were placed in the genetic ancestry cluster associated with self-reported Caucasian donors. Five DR-DQ haplotypes were handled as single units for association and clustering because linkage in the cohort was strong. In a later analysis, previously published TCR beta repertoires from hundreds of donors were re-analyzed and high-resolution HLA genotyping was added so that TCR occurrence patterns could be studied. Broader findings and caveats from the paper: For the cohort, immune exposure information was limited to CMV serostatus. Because counts were too low, fewer than 20 rarely observed V segments, including chromosome 9 orphons, were excluded from the earlier analysis of roughly 580 of the donors. Because HLA typing was unavailable for some donors at each locus, only the typed subset was used in association tests. A total of fewer than 200 TCR beta chains were listed by the study as associated with cytomegalovirus. In a later analysis, about 17,000 TCR beta sequences were associated with specific HLA alleles at a false discovery rate of 0.05. A later genetic analysis associated a missense DCLRE1C variant with V-gene and J-gene trimming of TCR beta chains, and an independent cohort replicated the association. In a later analysis, TCR association rates were found to vary across HLA loci, with the most associated TCRs seen for DRB1 alleles and the fewest for HLA-C alleles. In both the original and validation cohorts, the classifier was reported to diagnose cytomegalovirus status with high specificity and sensitivity. Assigning TCR associations to individual alleles was difficult when HLA alleles, especially DR and DQ, strongly co-occurred. A group of highly shared sequence variants was considered likely to be a technical artifact of the sequencing pipeline. In a later analysis, HLA-associated TCR beta chains were found to be more clonally expanded and to have lower generation probabilities than equally common non-associated chains. Presence/absence analyses assumed roughly uniform sequencing depth across donors, an assumption that may not hold. According to a later genetic analysis, donors in an Asian-associated ancestry cluster had fewer N-insertions in productive TCRs than the approximately 650-donor mean. Linkage disequilibrium might explain the correlated functional status among segregating V segments, but an unknown experimental factor could not be ruled out. Some IMGT-functional V segments, including TRBV6-2 and TRBV6-3, could not be distinguished by the 87-base-pair reads and were therefore excluded. An earlier analysis of approximately 570 of the donors showed that most TCR beta V segments appeared in productive rearrangements either about 90% or about 30% of the time, which broadly matched IMGT annotations. A further reported finding was that TCR beta sequences accurately predicted the HLA-A and HLA-B alleles for most subjects in the first cohort. Across donors, most TCR sequences were observed very rarely, whereas some public TCRs were present in many individuals. In a later analysis, several top co-occurrence clusters were reported to appear linked to parvovirus B19, influenza, CMV and Epstein-Barr virus. Only TCR beta chains were sequenced in this cohort, and the absence of alpha or paired-chain data limited detectable features. In vitro tests confirmed that a few of the cytomegalovirus-associated TCR beta chains recognize cytomegalovirus antigens. Most CMV-associated TCR beta chains appeared to be HLA-restricted in a later analysis, and the HLA associations seemed to be driven largely by CMV exposure. The authors suggested that the approach could potentially be extended to other disease states and immunological phenotypes.

Regarding this clone: What this receptor recognizes is not known. Nothing much larger sits one base from this clone, and base qualities are not available.

Its CDR3 holds 13 amino acids, cysteine through phenylalanine. The entry retains the CDR3 DNA only, 39 bases that are in frame from base 1. CDR1 and CDR2 were assigned from the germline V gene (reference sequence) as LNHDA and SQIVND. V loses 4 bases, J loses 3 bases, and the germline ends lie 9 bases apart. The library was prepared using the immunoSEQ multiplex PCR assay. A mixture of 60 forward primers for TCR Vbeta segments and 13 reverse primers for TCR Jbeta segments was used in the multiplex PCR. A multiplex PCR assay on genomic DNA amplified the CDR3 region of rearranged TCR beta genes. Amplified TCR beta libraries were sequenced as 87-base-pair reads on the Illumina HiSeq System. The published analysis was carried out like this. Across the 600 to 700 repertoires, a later analysis counted approximately 75 million unique TCR beta chains, roughly 11 million of which were shared by at least two donors. A nearest-neighbor algorithm error-corrected the raw reads and collapsed the reads into unique sequences, merging closely related sequences to remove PCR and sequencing errors. V, D and J gene segments were assigned by aligning CDR3 sequences to IMGT reference sequences. For a sequence to be retained, a match of at least six nucleotides to both a V gene segment and a J gene segment was required. A rearrangement counted as productive if the CDR3 had no stop codons and remained in frame with V and J, and every other rearrangement counted as non-productive. CDR3 was defined according to IMGT convention as the region running from the second conserved V-encoded cysteine to the conserved J-encoded phenylalanine. The earlier analysis of 500 to 600 of the donors excluded sequences that lacked an unambiguous match to a single V gene segment. In an earlier analysis of several hundred of the donors, a V segment was called functional when productive rearrangements were above 56.7%, and segregating when the standard deviation between donors exceeded 5%. A statistical classification framework was developed to diagnose cytomegalovirus status using the catalog of TCR beta chain sequences. In a later analysis, V and J genes were assigned by comparing TCR nucleotide sequences against IMGT/GENE-DB human TR gene sequences. The TCRdist pipeline was used in a later analysis to assign CDR3 sequences and most-parsimonious VDJ recombination scenarios. In a later analysis, every TCR beta chain was defined by the combination of its CDR3 amino acid sequence and its V-gene family, and reads without a unique V-gene family were dropped. A later analysis removed 592 highly shared, low-generation-probability nucleotide sequences to deal with suspected cross-contamination and a sequencing artifact. In a later analysis, a clonal expansion index was calculated for each public chain from normalized within-repertoire ranks of inferred template counts. A later analysis computed generation probabilities with a VDJ recombination model fitted to out-of-frame rearrangements, and checked the results against IGoR. Hypergeometric tests were used in a later analysis to score TCR-TCR, TCR-HLA and TCR-CMV co-occurrence, with a repertoire-size bias correction applied to the TCR pairs. In a later analysis, false discovery rates were estimated by permuting HLA or CMV assignments 20 times. In a later analysis, co-occurring TCRs were grouped using DBSCAN, with TCRdist sequence similarity added in when clustering inside HLA-allele-positive subsets. Co-occurrence clustering excluded repertoires with fewer than 30,000 or more than 120,000 public chains, plus five with anomalous nucleotide sharing. Sourced from immuneACCESS, this table was stored by TCRdb with only in-frame sequences that have V and J called. A share of the clones is absent; for the studies checked, an unresolved V gene accounts for under half, and the remainder has no known explanation. V and J calls and clone size are given by that table; D and trimming were obtained from the DNA. The sample table holds fewer than 140,000 clones, of which roughly four fifths were seen once. Of the sample, roughly 1.6% is held by the ten largest clones.

The cohort was made up of hundreds of healthy bone marrow donors. At the time of sampling, all cohort members were nominally healthy, though unrecorded immune exposures were likely present. The donor tested CMV seronegative and was one of the 352 seronegative cohort members. Every donor gave a peripheral blood sample, and the peripheral blood mononuclear cells from that sample were used for TCR beta sequencing. Genomic DNA extraction from the blood cell samples was performed with the Qiagen DNeasy Blood Extraction Kit. Material: PBMCs. This TCR derives from a man aged 50 or older in good health and CMV-seronegative. Recombination linked TRBV19 to TRBJ1-2; no D gene call is confident. The CDR3 region has the sequence CASSTRQDYGYTF. The sequence in DNA is TGTGCCAGTAGTACCCGACAAGACTATGGCTACACCTTC.